This note documents a single TCR beta chain sequence. Its antigen remains unknown. Germline V gene sequence: CDR1 MDHEN, CDR2 SYDVKM. With 6 bases removed from V and 7 bases from J, the gap between germline ends came to 12 bases. The CDR3 length is 12 residues. At collection, donors were nominally healthy, but unrecorded immune exposures were probable. Amplification used 60 Vbeta primers and 13 Jbeta primers. Profiled with immunoSEQ multiplex PCR; TCRdb holds only in-frame clones, not every one. The profile covers 90,000 to 140,000 clones, with approximately 72% appearing a single time and 2% to 2.5% taken by the ten largest. The data originate from a study of cytomegalovirus exposure and HLA in healthy donors. Study results and caveats: A later analysis showed HLA-associated TCR beta chains outstripping equally common others in clonal expansion.

The chain links TRBV28 to TRBJ1-1; possible D gene TRBD1, 5 bases. The sequenced sample consisted of PBMCs. The source of this sequence is a man aged 25-45 years in good health and CMV-seronegative. The CDR3 sequence: CASSLQGLEAFF. DNA for the CDR3: TGTGCCAGCAGCCTCCAGGGCCTTGAAGCTTTCTTT. Filled out from reference TRBV28 and TRBJ1-1, the complete variable domain reads DVKVTQSSRYLVKRTGEKVFLECVQDMDHENMFWYRQDPGLGLRLIYFSYDVKMKEKGDIPEGYSVSREKKERFSLILESASTNQTSMYLCASSLQGLEAFFGQGTRLTVV.